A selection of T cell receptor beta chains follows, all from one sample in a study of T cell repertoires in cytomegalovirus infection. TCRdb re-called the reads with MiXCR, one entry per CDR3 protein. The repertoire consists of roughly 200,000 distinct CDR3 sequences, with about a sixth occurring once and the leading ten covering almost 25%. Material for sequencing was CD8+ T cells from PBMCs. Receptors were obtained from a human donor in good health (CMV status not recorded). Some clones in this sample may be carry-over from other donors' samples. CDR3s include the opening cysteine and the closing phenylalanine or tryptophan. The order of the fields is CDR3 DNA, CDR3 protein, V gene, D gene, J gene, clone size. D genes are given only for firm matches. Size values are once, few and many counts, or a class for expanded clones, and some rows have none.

TGTGCCAGCAGCCGAGGGGGGCTGGACACTGAAGCTTTCTTT	CASSRGGLDTEAFF	TRBV7-9	NA	TRBJ1-1	NA
TGTGCCAGCAGCATGGGACAGTTATTATATGGCTACACCTTC	CASSMGQLLYGYTF	TRBV12-3/TRBV12-4	TRBD1	TRBJ1-2	NA
TGCAGTGCTAGAGTCCCCGGGACAGGGCGAGAGAAAAGGCTGTTTTTT	CSARVPGTGREKRLFF	TRBV20-1	TRBD1	TRBJ1-4	NA
TGCGCCAGCAGCTTGGACCGTCGTACAGATACGCAGTATTTT	CASSLDRRTDTQYF	TRBV5-1	NA	TRBJ2-3	NA
TGTGCCATCAGTGACAGGGCTAGCGGCACAGATACGCAGTATTTT	CAISDRASGTDTQYF	TRBV10-3	NA	TRBJ2-3	NA
TGTGCCAGCAGCGGACGAGCGGGGAGCGGGGGGCGAGGCGAGCAGTACTTC	CASSGRAGSGGRGEQYF	TRBV9	TRBD2	TRBJ2-7	few
TGTGCCAGCAGTTACTCGACAGGGTATACTGAAGCTTTCTTT	CASSYSTGYTEAFF	TRBV6-8	TRBD1	TRBJ1-1	few
TGTGCCAGCACCCCTGGACAGGGAGCCTACGAGCAGTACTTC	CASTPGQGAYEQYF	TRBV7-9	TRBD1	TRBJ2-7	NA
TGTGCCAGCAGCTTGTCATCCGCCTACGAGCAGTACTTC	CASSLSSAYEQYF	TRBV5-6	NA	TRBJ2-7	NA
TGCAGTGTTGTACCGGACAGTTCTAGCACAGATACGCAGTATTTT	CSVVPDSSSTDTQYF	TRBV20-1	NA	TRBJ2-3	NA
TGTGCCAGCAGCTGGCTGAGAACCTCTGGCACCGGGGAGCTGTTTTTT	CASSWLRTSGTGELFF	TRBV7-8	NA	TRBJ2-2	NA
TGTGCCAGCAGCTTGGGACAGGGGCCGAATCAGCCCCAGCATTTT	CASSLGQGPNQPQHF	TRBV7-9	TRBD1	TRBJ1-5	few
TGTGCCAGCAGCACAAAAGGACGAAGCAATGAGCAGTTCTTC	CASSTKGRSNEQFF	TRBV7-9	NA	TRBJ2-1	many
TGTGCCAGCAGCTCAGGACGTCTCGCTGGTTCACCCCTCCACTTT	CASSSGRLAGSPLHF	TRBV7-2	NA	TRBJ1-6	NA
TGTGCCAGCAGTTTAAAGGGAAGGGGAGCTTTCTTT	CASSLKGRGAFF	TRBV12-3/TRBV12-4	NA	TRBJ1-1	few
TGTGCCAGCAGTGCAGGACTGGGTTCCTACGAGCAGTACTTC	CASSAGLGSYEQYF	TRBV25-1	NA	TRBJ2-7	few
TGTGCCAGCAGCGCCGGGACTAGCGGGGGAATTGGGCATCCCGGGGAGCTGTTTTTT	CASSAGTSGGIGHPGELFF	TRBV9	TRBD2	TRBJ2-2	NA
TGTGCCAGCAGTCTCCAGGACAGGGGGAACAATGAGCAGTTCTTC	CASSLQDRGNNEQFF	TRBV6-5	TRBD1	TRBJ2-1	NA
TGTGCCAGCACCGCGGACGGGACCGGGCAGTACTTC	CASTADGTGQYF	TRBV12-3/TRBV12-4	NA	TRBJ2-7	few
TGCAGCACCCCCGGCGGGGCGAACACTGAAGCTTTCTTT	CSTPGGANTEAFF	TRBV29-1	NA	TRBJ1-1	NA
TGTGCCATCAGTGACGAGCGCTCTGGGGCCAACGTCCTGACTTTC	CAISDERSGANVLTF	TRBV10-3	NA	TRBJ2-6	few
TGTGCCAGCAGCGGAAACCAGGAGGCGTACTATGGCTACACCTTC	CASSGNQEAYYGYTF	TRBV7-9	NA	TRBJ1-2	NA
TGCAGTGCTAGTACCGGGACAGTACGTACTGAGCAGTTCTTC	CSASTGTVRTEQFF	TRBV20-1	TRBD1	TRBJ2-1	few
TGCAGCGTTGATCAGCGAGGCAGGAACAATCAGCCCCAGCATTTT	CSVDQRGRNNQPQHF	TRBV29-1	NA	TRBJ1-5	few
TGTGCCAGCAGTTTACAGGGAACCGGCCACGAGCAGTACTTC	CASSLQGTGHEQYF	TRBV12-3/TRBV12-4	NA	TRBJ2-7	once
TGTGCCAGCGGGTTAGCGGGGGTATACAATGAGCAGTTCTTC	CASGLAGVYNEQFF	TRBV6-1	TRBD2	TRBJ2-1	NA
TGTGCCAGCAGCTCCGGCTCCGCACACCCGGACCCTGAAGCTTTCTTT	CASSSGSAHPDPEAFF	TRBV7-9	NA	TRBJ1-1	NA
TGCAGCGGGGCGGGGGGACACACCGGGGAGCTGTTTTTT	CSGAGGHTGELFF	TRBV29-1	TRBD2	TRBJ2-2	NA
TGTGCCAGCAGCCTTTGGACTAGCGGGGGGGAGCAGTTCTTC	CASSLWTSGGEQFF	TRBV14	TRBD2	TRBJ2-1	NA
TGTGCCAGCAGTTTCCCCGGGACTAATGGTCCCCCCTACGAGCAGTACTTC	CASSFPGTNGPPYEQYF	TRBV6-2/TRBV6-3	TRBD2	TRBJ2-7	NA
TGTGCCAGCAGCTTAGTGCAGACTAATTCACCCCTCCACTTT	CASSLVQTNSPLHF	TRBV7-9	NA	TRBJ1-6	NA
TGTGCCAGTAGTCCAACGACAGGGAACGAGCAGTACTTC	CASSPTTGNEQYF	TRBV19	TRBD1	TRBJ2-7	NA
TGTGCCAGCAGCTTCCGACAGGGCAATGAGCAGTTCTTC	CASSFRQGNEQFF	TRBV13	TRBD1	TRBJ2-1	few
TGCGCCAGCAGCCAAGATTTGTGGCGGGGGGGGAACACCGGGGAGCTGTTTTTT	CASSQDLWRGGNTGELFF	TRBV4-3	TRBD2	TRBJ2-2	many
TGCGCCAGCAGTGACGGGCTCTTCGGCTACACCTTC	CASSDGLFGYTF	TRBV10-1	NA	TRBJ1-2	NA
TGTGCCAGCAGCTTGACGACAGGGAGCGACGAGCAGTACTTC	CASSLTTGSDEQYF	TRBV7-6	TRBD1	TRBJ2-7	NA
TGCGCCAGCAGCCAAGAATTGGGCGTCATTTATTCACCCCTCCACTTT	CASSQELGVIYSPLHF	TRBV4-1	NA	TRBJ1-6	NA
TGCAGTGCTACGGGGAGACGTCTTACCTACGAGCAGTACTTC	CSATGRRLTYEQYF	TRBV20-1	NA	TRBJ2-7	NA
TGTGCCAGCAGCTTAGGATGGGGCAGGGTGACCTACGAGCAGTACTTC	CASSLGWGRVTYEQYF	TRBV7-9	NA	TRBJ2-7	NA
TGCAGTGCTAGACCCTTTACTAGCGGGGGTTTCCTCTACGAGCAGTACTTC	CSARPFTSGGFLYEQYF	TRBV20-1	TRBD2	TRBJ2-7	few
TGTGCCAGCAGCTTAGGGAGCCCGGACAGGGAACCGACCCAGTACTTC	CASSLGSPDREPTQYF	TRBV7-2	TRBD1	TRBJ2-5	few
TGTGCCAGCATGGGACAGTCACACTACGAGCAGTACTTC	CASMGQSHYEQYF	TRBV5-4	TRBD1	TRBJ2-7	few
TGCAGTGCTAGCGAGACTGCAGACGAGCAGTACTTC	CSASETADEQYF	TRBV20-1	NA	TRBJ2-7	few
TGTGCCAGCAGTACGTCCTTAAGTGCGGCAGATACGCAGTATTTT	CASSTSLSAADTQYF	TRBV6-5	NA	TRBJ2-3	NA
TGTGCCACCCGAGTTGGGCTGCTGAACACTGAAGCTTTCTTT	CATRVGLLNTEAFF	TRBV2	NA	TRBJ1-1	NA
TGTGCTAGTGGTTGGGACAACGGAATCTATGGCTACACCTTC	CASGWDNGIYGYTF	TRBV12-5	NA	TRBJ1-2	few
TGTGCCAGCAGCTTGGAGGCCGGGGCCAAAAACATTCAGTACTTC	CASSLEAGAKNIQYF	TRBV7-6	NA	TRBJ2-4	few
TGCAGCCTACTACAGCAGGGGATAACAGACGAGCAGTACTTC	CSLLQQGITDEQYF	TRBV29-1	NA	TRBJ2-7	few
TGTGCCAGCATCGACTGGGAGGCCAACGTCCTGACTTTC	CASIDWEANVLTF	TRBV7-9	NA	TRBJ2-6	many